The next 18 T cell receptor beta chains were all read from a single sample in a study of response to subunit inactivated influenza vaccine. TCRdb re-derived calls from the RT-PCR reads in MiXCR, one entry per CDR3 protein. The sample gives 500,000 to 600,000 distinct CDR3 sequences, around 15% of which show up once; around 10% is in the top ten. The source material was PBMCs from blood, sampled roughly 13 days after vaccination. These receptor sequences come from a man aged 50 to 60 who received an inactivated influenza vaccine.

V usage is TRBV12-3 or TRBV12-4 and J usage is TRBJ2-7; perhaps TRBD2 as D (5 bases). This CDR3 is built from 14 residues. V lost 4 bases, J lost 7 bases, and 17 bases lay in between. The CDR3 loop reads CASSYRAALFEQYF. The DNA for the CDR3 is TGTGCCAGCAGTTATCGAGCGGCCCTCTTTGAGCAGTACTTC.

V is TRBV5-1 and J is TRBJ2-3; unclear D gene. Trimming took 2 bases from V and 6 from J, leaving 7 bases between them. Per the germline V gene, CDR1 is SGHRS and CDR2 is YFSETQ. CDR3 size: 12 residues. In DNA, the CDR3 is TGCGCCAGCAGCTTCGCAGCCGATACGCAGTATTTT. This gives the protein CASSFAADTQYF.

This clonotype was picked up a small number of times. The rearrangement links TRBV12-3 or TRBV12-4 to TRBJ1-1; 7 nucleotides agree with TRBD1. With 5 bases clipped from V and 5 bases from J, the junction kept 17 bases outside the gene matches. This CDR3 contains 17 residues. The CDR3 here is CASSPPDRVGSSTEAFF. CDR3 nucleotide sequence: TGTGCCAGCAGTCCCCCCGACAGGGTGGGTTCTAGTACTGAAGCTTTCTTT.

The table lists this clonotype with a few counts. The chain recombines TRBV6-1 with TRBJ2-1, with unresolved D. The CDR3 consists of 14 residues. The germline gives CDR1 MNHNS, CDR2 SASEGT. V was trimmed by 6 bases and J by 11 bases, leaving 20 bases between them. This CDR3 reads CASRTPSHIFQQFF. The CDR3 nucleotides are TGTGCCAGCAGGACCCCGAGCCATATATTTCAGCAGTTCTTC.

The chain carries TRBV2 and TRBJ1-5; D not certain. The CDR3 is 18 residues long. Germline CDR1 is SNHLY and CDR2 is FYNNEI. The CDR3 coding sequence is TGTACCCTCTGTTTTAGCCTTGGGCACCTCTATAGCAATCAGCCCCAGCATTTT. Translation: CTLCFSLGHLYSNQPQHF.

The V and J genes are TRBV14 and TRBJ2-5; 7 bases agree with TRBD1. V gave up 4 bases and J gave up 4 bases; unmatched junction bases: 6. From germline, CDR1 is SGHDN and CDR2 FVKESK. The CDR3 loop spans 14 amino acids. The CDR3 reads CASSLVDRLETQYF. The CDR3 DNA follows: TGTGCCAGCAGCCTAGTGGACAGGTTAGAGACCCAGTACTTC.

This clonotype was recorded a few times. J is TRBJ2-5 and V is TRBV29-1, with TRBD1 matching over 10 bases. Germline assignment: CDR1 SQVTM and CDR2 ANQGSEA. With V trimmed by 4 bases and J by 1 base, 6 bases remained unmatched. This CDR3 is built from 15 residues. The CDR3 nucleotides read TGCAGCGTTGTGTTTGACAGGGGGCTCCAAGAGACCCAGTACTTC. This codes for CSVVFDRGLQETQYF.

The table lists this clonotype with many counts. The chain links TRBV2 to TRBJ1-5; unclear D gene. Germline V gene data show CDR1 as SNHLY and CDR2 as FYNNEI. The CDR3 has 14 residues. V lost 3 bases to trimming and J lost 5 bases, with 11 bases between them. Written as DNA, the CDR3 is TGTGCCAGCAGTGACCCCGGGTGGCATCAGCCCCAGCATTTT. Translation: CASSDPGWHQPQHF.

In DNA form, the CDR3 reads TGTGCCAGCAGCCACGGACTAGCGGGAGTTACCGGGGAGCTGTTTTTT. Translating gives CASSHGLAGVTGELFF. The rearrangement uses TRBV6-1 and TRBJ2-2, with 13 bases fitting TRBD2. Germline V gives CDR1 MNHNS, CDR2 SASEGT. The V and J ends lost 6 bases and 5 bases, in that order; junction bases with no gene match: 6. CDR3 length: 16 amino acids.

This clonotype was picked up a small number of times. The J gene is TRBJ2-7, the V gene TRBV20-1; D is uncertain. Germline V gene data show CDR1 as DFQATT and CDR2 as SNEGSKA (reference sequence). Trimming cost V 0 bases and J 6 bases, with 24 bases left between them. The CDR3 totals 17 residues. The CDR3 protein is CSARESGRGRVSGEQYF. The CDR3 nucleotides read TGCAGTGCTAGAGAGTCAGGCCGAGGAAGGGTTTCGGGCGAGCAGTACTTC.

The rearrangement links TRBV28 to TRBJ2-7; 7 bases are a match to TRBD1. Germline V gene lookup returns CDR1 MDHEN and CDR2 SYDVKM. The CDR3 loop spans 12 amino acids. With 10 bases clipped from V and 2 bases from J, the junction kept 5 bases outside the gene matches. The CDR3 region has the DNA TGTGCCACCTGGGACAGTGCCTACGAGCAGTACTTC. Translated: CATWDSAYEQYF.

This clonotype was recorded a few times. This chain joins TRBV5-1 and TRBJ2-5; D is perhaps TRBD1 or TRBD2 (5 bases each). Germline CDR1 SGHRS, CDR2 YFSETQ. This CDR3 spans 13 amino acids. V was pared by 3 bases and J by 7 bases, with 13 bases between. The CDR3 DNA reads as TGCGCCAGCAGCTCATCGGGGCTAGGGACCCAGTACTTC. Its protein product is CASSSSGLGTQYF.

This clonotype has a handful of counts. The rearrangement uses TRBV12-3 or TRBV12-4 and TRBJ2-7, with TRBD2 as a possible D gene (6 bases). The CDR3 covers 13 residues. Trimming removed 6 bases from V and 3 bases from J, with 12 bases in between. DNA for the CDR3: TGTGCCAGCAGCCCCTTCGGGGGCTACGAGCAGTACTTC. It codes for CASSPFGGYEQYF.

The CDR3 coding sequence is TGTGCCAGCAGCTTAGAGCTCCCAGGGACTGGGGCCAACGTCCTGACTTTC. This encodes CASSLELPGTGANVLTF. The rearrangement links TRBV7-6 to TRBJ2-6; TRBD1 might be the D (5 bases). CDR1 and CDR2 from the germline V gene are SGHVS and FNYEAQ. V was clipped by 1 base and J by 2 bases, with 12 bases between them. This CDR3 has 17 residues.

This chain connects TRBV19 to TRBJ2-1, with 10 bases lining up with TRBD2. This CDR3 region has 17 residues. V lost 3 bases, J lost 10 bases, and 15 bases stayed unmatched. Germline CDR1 LNHDA, CDR2 SQIVND (reference sequence). The DNA for the CDR3 is TGTGCCAGTAGTATTCGGCTAGCGGGGGATCTAAAAAGGGAGCAGTTCTTC. As protein: CASSIRLAGDLKREQFF.

The chain uses TRBV5-1 and TRBJ1-5, with no clear D. This CDR3 is built from 14 residues. CDR1 SGHRS and CDR2 YFSETQ come from the germline V gene. Deletions cut 4 bases from V and 7 bases from J, with 15 bases between. In nucleotides, the CDR3 is TGCGCCAGCAGCCCCGGAGACGGATACCAGCCCCAGCATTTT. This encodes CASSPGDGYQPQHF. Based on the CDR3 plus reference TRBV5-1 and TRBJ1-5, the full variable domain is KAGVTQTPRYLIKTRGQQVTLSCSPISGHRSVSWYQQTPGQGLQFLFEYFSETQRNKGNFPGRFSGRQFSNSRSEMNVSTLELGDSALYLCASSPGDGYQPQHFGDGTRLSIL.

In this sample, this clonotype turned up a few times. This chain joins TRBV11-2 and TRBJ1-3; no clear D gene. CDR1 is SGHAT, CDR2 FQNNGV, per germline. The length of the CDR3 is 13 residues. The germline V and J ends were trimmed by 0 bases and 5 bases, with 5 bases remaining between them. The CDR3 DNA reads as TGTGCCAGCAGCTTAGACTCGAGAAACACCATATATTTT. Its protein product is CASSLDSRNTIYF.

V usage is TRBV28 and J usage is TRBJ2-5, with D possibly TRBD2 on 6 matching bases. The CDR3 spans 15 residues. The V end was cut by 5 bases, the J end by 0 bases, with 13 bases between. The germline gives CDR1 MDHEN, CDR2 SYDVKM. In nucleotides, the CDR3 is TGTGCCAGCAGTGCGGGGCTAAACAACCAAGAGACCCAGTACTTC. It specifies CASSAGLNNQETQYF.